This T cell receptor (beta chain) was identified during a study of cytomegalovirus exposure and HLA in healthy donors. Findings of the study overall: V segments that were indistinguishable, TRBV6-2 and TRBV6-3 among them, were omitted from analysis. Earlier findings revealed that most TCR beta V segments proved productive either about 90% or about 30% of the time. In a later analysis, most CMV-associated TCR beta chains appeared HLA-restricted.

Germline-derived CDR1 and CDR2 are LNHDA and SQIVND (reference sequence). The CDR3 contains 16 residues. The V segment lost 0 bases and the J segment 2 bases; nucleotides outside the gene matches: 6. PCR involved 60 Vbeta and 13 Jbeta primers. Assay used: immunoSEQ multiplex PCR; TCRdb lists only in-frame clones, some missing. The sample includes 55,000 to 80,000 clones, approximately 71% of them seen just once. As for this clone: What it binds is not known.

Each donor was healthy, and each was a bone marrow donor. The V and J genes are TRBV19 and TRBJ1-2; TRBD1 aligns across 7 bases. Sequencing was carried out using PBMCs. This sequence originates from a man aged 50-60 years in good health and CMV-seropositive. CDR3 region: CASSIESGRGNYGYTF. CDR3 bases: TGTGCCAGTAGTATAGAATCGGGCAGGGGGAACTATGGCTACACCTTC.